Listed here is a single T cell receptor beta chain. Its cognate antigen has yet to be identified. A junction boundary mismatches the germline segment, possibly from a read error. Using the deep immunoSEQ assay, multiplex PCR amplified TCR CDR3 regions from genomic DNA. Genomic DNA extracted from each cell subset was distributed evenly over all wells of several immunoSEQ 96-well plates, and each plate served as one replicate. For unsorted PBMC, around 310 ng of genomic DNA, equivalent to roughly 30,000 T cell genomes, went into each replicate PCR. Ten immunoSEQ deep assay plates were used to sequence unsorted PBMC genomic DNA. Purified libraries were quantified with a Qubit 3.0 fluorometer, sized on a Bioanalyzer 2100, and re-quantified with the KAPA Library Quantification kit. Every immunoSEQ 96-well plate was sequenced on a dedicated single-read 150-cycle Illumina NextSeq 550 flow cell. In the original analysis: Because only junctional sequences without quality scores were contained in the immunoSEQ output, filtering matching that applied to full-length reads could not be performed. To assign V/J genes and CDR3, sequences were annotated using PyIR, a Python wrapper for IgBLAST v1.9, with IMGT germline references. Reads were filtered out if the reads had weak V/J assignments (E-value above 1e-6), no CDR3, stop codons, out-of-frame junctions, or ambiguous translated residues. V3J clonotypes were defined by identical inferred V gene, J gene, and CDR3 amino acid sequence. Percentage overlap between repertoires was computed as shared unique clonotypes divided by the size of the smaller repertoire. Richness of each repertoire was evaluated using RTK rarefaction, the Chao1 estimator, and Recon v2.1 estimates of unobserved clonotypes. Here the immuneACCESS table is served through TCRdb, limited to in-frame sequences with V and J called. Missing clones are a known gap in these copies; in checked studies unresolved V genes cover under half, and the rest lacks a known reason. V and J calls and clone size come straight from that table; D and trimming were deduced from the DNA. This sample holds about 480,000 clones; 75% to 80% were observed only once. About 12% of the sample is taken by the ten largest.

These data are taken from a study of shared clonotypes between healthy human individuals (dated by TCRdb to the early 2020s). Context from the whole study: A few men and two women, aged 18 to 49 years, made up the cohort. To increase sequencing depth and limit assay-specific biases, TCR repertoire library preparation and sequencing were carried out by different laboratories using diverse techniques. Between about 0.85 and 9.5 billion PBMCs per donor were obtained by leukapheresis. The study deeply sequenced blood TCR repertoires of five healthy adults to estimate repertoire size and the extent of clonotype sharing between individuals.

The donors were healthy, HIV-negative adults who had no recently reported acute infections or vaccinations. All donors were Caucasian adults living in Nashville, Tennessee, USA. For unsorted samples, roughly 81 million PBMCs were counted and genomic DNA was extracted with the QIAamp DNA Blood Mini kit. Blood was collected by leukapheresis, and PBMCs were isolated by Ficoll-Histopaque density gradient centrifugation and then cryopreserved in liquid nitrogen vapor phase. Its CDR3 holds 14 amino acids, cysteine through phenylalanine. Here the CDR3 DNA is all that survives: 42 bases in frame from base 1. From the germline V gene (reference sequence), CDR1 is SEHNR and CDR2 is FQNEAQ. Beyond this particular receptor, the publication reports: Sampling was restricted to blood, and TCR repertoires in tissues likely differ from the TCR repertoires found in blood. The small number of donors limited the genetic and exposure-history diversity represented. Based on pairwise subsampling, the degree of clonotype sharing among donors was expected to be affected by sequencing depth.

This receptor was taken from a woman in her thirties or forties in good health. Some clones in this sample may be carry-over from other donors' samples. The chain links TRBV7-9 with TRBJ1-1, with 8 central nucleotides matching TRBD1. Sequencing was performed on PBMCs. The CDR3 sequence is CVSIQIRGRTEVFF. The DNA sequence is TGTGTCAGCATCCAAATCAGGGGGCGCACTGAAGTTTTCTTT.